This entry concerns a single T cell receptor beta chain. Its antigen target is currently unknown. Within one base of it there is no much larger clone, and no base qualities were kept. The donors were included in the validation cohort of approximately 130 subjects, a group kept apart from the roughly 680-subject first cohort. The CDR3 measures 16 amino acids from cysteine to phenylalanine. Just CDR3 DNA is preserved here, 48 bases in frame from base 1. Per the germline V gene, SGHRS is the CDR1 and YFSETQ is the CDR2. Clipping removes 4 bases from V and 2 bases from J, with 9 as the unmatched junction base count. This sample was included in a study of cytomegalovirus exposure and HLA in healthy donors (dated by TCRdb to about 2017). As for the study more broadly: According to a later analysis, the 120 or so validation repertoires were produced on the same platform as the approximately 690 repertoires of the first cohort. The study aimed to test whether cataloging public T cell receptors could reveal signatures of past pathogen exposure. To predict cytomegalovirus infection status, the study combined high-throughput TCR immunosequencing, statistical association of individual TCRs with disease status, and machine learning. A separate validation cohort of about 110 different subjects was used in addition to the 666-subject first cohort.

The library was made by the immunoSEQ multiplex PCR assay. The source study handled its data this way. A statistical classification framework was built for diagnosing cytomegalovirus status from the catalog of TCR beta chain sequences. TCRdb obtained this table from immuneACCESS and retained in-frame rearrangements with V and J assigned. These tables miss some clones; where compared with another copy, unresolved V genes account for less than half of the shortfall, and the remainder is unexplained. D and trimming were read from the DNA, whereas the V and J calls and clone size are those reported in that table. This sample holds under 300,000 clones; approximately 84% were observed only once. Jointly, the top ten make up around 1.2% of the sample. What the authors observed across the whole study: A total of 164 TCR beta chains were listed by the study as associated with cytomegalovirus. In vitro tests confirmed that a few of the cytomegalovirus-associated TCR beta chains recognize cytomegalovirus antigens. Of the cluster scores, approximately 95% were above 0 in a later analysis, which found that TCRs clustered in the first cohort also tended to co-occur in the roughly 130 validation repertoires. The validation cohort had no HLA typing available for a later analysis, so co-occurrence within that cohort was assessed over all 120 or so repertoires. The classifier was reported to diagnose cytomegalovirus status with high specificity and sensitivity in both the original cohort and the validation cohort. While some public TCRs were present in many individuals, most TCR sequences turned up only very rarely across donors. According to the authors, the approach could potentially be generalized to other disease states and immunological phenotypes.

This receptor chain uses TRBV5-1 and TRBJ1-3; 7 bases in the junction line up with TRBD1. The receptor was derived from a woman aged 25 to 39 in good health and CMV-seropositive. The specimen was PBMCs. The sequence in DNA is TGCGCCAGCAGCCACGCCGACAGGGTCCCTGGAAACACCATATATTTT. Translated, this is CASSHADRVPGNTIYF. Where the CDR3 stops, the reference TRBV5-1 and TRBJ1-3 genes take over; the full variable domain is KAGVTQTPRYLIKTRGQQVTLSCSPISGHRSVSWYQQTPGQGLQFLFEYFSETQRNKGNFPGRFSGRQFSNSRSEMNVSTLELGDSALYLCASSHADRVPGNTIYFGEGSWLTVV.